A single sample is the source of the 3 T cell receptor beta chains below, sequenced in a study of T cell repertoires in aging, cancer and after chemotherapy. Rearranged V-D-J TRB sequences were amplified with a mixed TRB-A/B primer pool. TCRdb independently ran MiXCR on the multiplex PCR reads; one entry per CDR3 protein. Of about 2,900 distinct CDR3 sequences in the sample, roughly 30% were seen once. The template was genomic DNA from peripheral blood, not RNA. Sequencing was done on a sample of blood. These receptors were taken from a human donor with a solid tumor.

The table lists this clonotype with a few counts. The gene calls are TRBV28 and TRBJ2-7; 9 bases align to TRBD2. V shed 5 bases, J shed 3 bases, and the junction held 11 bases outside the gene matches. Germline loops: CDR1 MDHEN, CDR2 SYDVKM. This CDR3 comprises 16 residues. The CDR3 sequence is CASSPSRSGRFYEQYF. The CDR3 DNA reads as TGTGCCAGCAGTCCCTCGCGTAGCGGGAGATTCTACGAGCAGTACTTC.

The J gene is TRBJ2-3, the V gene TRBV5-1; D is unclear. Germline V gene data show CDR1 as SGHRS and CDR2 as YFSETQ. V was trimmed by 0 bases and J by 1 base, leaving 9 bases between them. CDR3 length equals 15 residues. The CDR3 bases are TGCGCCAGCAGCTTGGAAGGTTTCCGCACAGATACGCAGTATTTT. Translated: CASSLEGFRTDTQYF.

This clonotype is medium-sized in the sample. The J gene is TRBJ2-7, the V gene TRBV20-1; D possibly matches TRBD1 or TRBD2 (5 bases each). The germline V and J ends were trimmed by 0 bases and 6 bases, with 12 bases remaining between them. The CDR3 runs to 13 residues. Germline V gives CDR1 DFQATT, CDR2 SNEGSKA (reference sequence). CDR3 sequence (DNA): TGCAGTGCTAGAGAGGGGGTCGGGCGCGAGCAGTACTTC. The encoded protein is CSAREGVGREQYF.